The T cell receptor (beta chain) under discussion was sequenced for a study of cytomegalovirus exposure and HLA in healthy donors (dated by TCRdb to 2017 to 2019). Context from the whole study: A later analysis indicated that the 95 to 150 validation repertoires were generated on the platform also employed for the approximately 690 repertoires of the first cohort. Along with the roughly 670-subject first cohort, a separate validation cohort of over a hundred different subjects was used. The study aimed to test whether cataloging public T cell receptors could reveal signatures of past pathogen exposure. High-throughput TCR immunosequencing, statistical association of individual TCRs with disease status, and machine learning were combined to predict cytomegalovirus infection status. Broader findings and caveats from the paper: The authors suggested that the approach could potentially be generalized to other disease states and immunological phenotypes. Most TCR sequences were observed very rarely across donors, whereas some public TCRs were present in many individuals. All 120 or so repertoires were used to score co-occurrence in the validation cohort in a later analysis, because that analysis had no HLA typing for the cohort. In the study, around 150 TCR beta chains were listed as associated with cytomegalovirus. Subsequent analysis determined that TCRs grouped into clusters in the first cohort also showed a tendency toward co-occurrence across the 120 or so validation repertoires, and approximately 94% of cluster scores exceeded 0. The classifier was reported to diagnose cytomegalovirus status with high specificity and sensitivity in both the original and validation cohorts. A few of the identified cytomegalovirus-associated TCR beta chains were confirmed in vitro to be specific for cytomegalovirus antigens.

Remarks on this clone: Its antigen is currently not known. It has no much larger one-base neighbor in the sample; base qualities were not kept.

The donors belonged to the validation cohort of about 120 subjects, which was separate from the roughly 700-subject first cohort. Its CDR3 holds 14 amino acids, cysteine through phenylalanine. Only the CDR3 portion is preserved as DNA: 42 bases, with reading frame beginning at the first base. The V and J ends are trimmed by 5 bases and 8 bases, leaving 18 bases between them. CDR1 and CDR2 are read off the germline V gene as ENHRY and SYGVKD. The library was obtained by the immunoSEQ multiplex PCR assay. The paper's processing steps were these. To diagnose cytomegalovirus status from the catalog of TCR beta chain sequences, a statistical classification framework was built. Held by TCRdb, this immuneACCESS table contains in-frame sequences only and omits some clones. Under half of the omission traces to an unresolved V gene where checked; the cause of the rest is unknown. The V and J calls and clone size come from that table; D and trimming were worked out from the DNA. This sample gives around 190,000 clones in total; roughly three quarters of them show up just once. Over 0.95% of the sample lies in the top ten.

Sample: PBMCs. This TCR came from a woman aged 30 to 39 in good health and CMV-seronegative. The chain was built from TRBV10-3 and TRBJ1-2; possibly the D gene is TRBD1, per 5 matching bases. The CDR3 amino acid sequence is: CAISPAGGTWGYTF. The DNA reads as follows: TGTGCCATCAGTCCCGCGGGGGGAACGTGGGGCTACACCTTC.